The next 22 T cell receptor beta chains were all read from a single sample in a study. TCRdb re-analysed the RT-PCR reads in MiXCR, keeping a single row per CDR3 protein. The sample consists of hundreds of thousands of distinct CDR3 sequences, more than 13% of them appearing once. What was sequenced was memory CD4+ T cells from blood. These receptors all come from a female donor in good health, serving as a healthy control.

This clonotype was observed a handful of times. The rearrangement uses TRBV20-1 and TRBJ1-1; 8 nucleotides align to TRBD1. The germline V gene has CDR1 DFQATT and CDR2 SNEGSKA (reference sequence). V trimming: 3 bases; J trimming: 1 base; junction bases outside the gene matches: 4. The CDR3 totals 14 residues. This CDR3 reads CSARYTGGNTEAFF. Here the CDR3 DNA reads TGCAGTGCTAGGTATACAGGGGGGAACACTGAAGCTTTCTTT.

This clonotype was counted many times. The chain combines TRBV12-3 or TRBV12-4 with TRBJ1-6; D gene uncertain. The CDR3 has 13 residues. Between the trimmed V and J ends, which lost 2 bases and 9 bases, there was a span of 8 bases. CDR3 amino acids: CASSLSRPSPLHF. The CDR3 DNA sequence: TGTGCCAGCAGTTTAAGCAGACCTTCACCCCTCCACTTT.

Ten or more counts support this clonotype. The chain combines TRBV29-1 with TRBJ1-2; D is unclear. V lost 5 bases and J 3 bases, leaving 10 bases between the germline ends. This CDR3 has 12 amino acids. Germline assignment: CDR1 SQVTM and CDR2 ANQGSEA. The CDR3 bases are TGCAGCGTTTTAGTCAATGACTATGGCTACACCTTC. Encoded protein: CSVLVNDYGYTF.

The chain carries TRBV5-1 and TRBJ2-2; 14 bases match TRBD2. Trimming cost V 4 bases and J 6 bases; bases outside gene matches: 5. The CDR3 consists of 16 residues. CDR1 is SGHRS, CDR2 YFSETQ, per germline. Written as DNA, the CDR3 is TGCGCCAGCAGCCGAAGACTAGCGGGAGGGGCCGGGGAGCTGTTTTTT. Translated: CASSRRLAGGAGELFF.

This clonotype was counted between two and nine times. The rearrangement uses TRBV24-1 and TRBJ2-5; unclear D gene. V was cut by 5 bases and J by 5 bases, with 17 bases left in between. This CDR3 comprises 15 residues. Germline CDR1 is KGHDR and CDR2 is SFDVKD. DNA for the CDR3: TGTGCCACCAGTGGAGGTATCGGTCAAGGGGAGACCCAGTACTTC. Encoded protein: CATSGGIGQGETQYF.

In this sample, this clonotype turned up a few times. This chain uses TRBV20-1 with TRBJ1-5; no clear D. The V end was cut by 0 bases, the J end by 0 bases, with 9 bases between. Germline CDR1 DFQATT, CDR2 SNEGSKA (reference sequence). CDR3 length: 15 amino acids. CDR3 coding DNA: TGCAGTGCTAGAGATGGGCGGGTTAGCAATCAGCCCCAGCATTTT. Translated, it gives CSARDGRVSNQPQHF.

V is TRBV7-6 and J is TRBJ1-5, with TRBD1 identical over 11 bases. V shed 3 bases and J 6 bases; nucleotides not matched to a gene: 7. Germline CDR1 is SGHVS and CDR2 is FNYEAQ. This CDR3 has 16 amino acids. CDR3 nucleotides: TGTGCCAGCAGCTTGGGACAGGGGGTCGGCCGTCAGCCCCAGCATTTT. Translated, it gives CASSLGQGVGRQPQHF.

The CDR3 DNA follows: TGTGCCAGCAGCGCCCAACTAGCGGGAGCGGGGGAGACCCAGTACTTC. Translation: CASSAQLAGAGETQYF. This sequence joins TRBV9 and TRBJ2-5; TRBD2 agrees at 11 bases. CDR3 size: 16 residues. Germline-derived CDR1 and CDR2 are SGDLS and YYNGEE. With 3 bases clipped from V and 5 bases from J, the junction kept 9 bases outside the gene matches.

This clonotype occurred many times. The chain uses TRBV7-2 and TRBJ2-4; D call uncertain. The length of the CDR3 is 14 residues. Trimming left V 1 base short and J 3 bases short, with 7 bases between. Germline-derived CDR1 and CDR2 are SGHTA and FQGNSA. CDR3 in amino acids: CASSLDSGKNIQYF. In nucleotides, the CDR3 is TGTGCCAGCAGCTTAGACAGTGGCAAAAACATTCAGTACTTC.

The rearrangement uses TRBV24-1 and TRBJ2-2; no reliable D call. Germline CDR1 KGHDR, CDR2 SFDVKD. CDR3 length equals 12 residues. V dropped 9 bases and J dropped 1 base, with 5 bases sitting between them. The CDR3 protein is CATQENTGELFF. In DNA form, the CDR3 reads TGTGCCACCCAAGAGAACACCGGGGAGCTGTTTTTT.

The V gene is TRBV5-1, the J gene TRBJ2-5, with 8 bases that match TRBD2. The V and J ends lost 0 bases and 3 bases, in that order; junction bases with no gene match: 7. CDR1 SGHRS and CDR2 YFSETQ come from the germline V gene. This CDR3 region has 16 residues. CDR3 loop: CASSLAASGREETQYF. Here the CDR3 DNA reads TGCGCCAGCAGCTTGGCCGCGAGCGGGAGAGAAGAGACCCAGTACTTC.

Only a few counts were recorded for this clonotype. CDR3 amino acids: CASSLGDSHYEQYF. For the CDR3, the DNA is TGCGCCAGCAGCTTGGGAGACAGCCACTACGAGCAGTACTTC. The chain links TRBV5-1 to TRBJ2-7, with D possibly being TRBD1 (5 bases). Germline V gene sequence: CDR1 SGHRS, CDR2 YFSETQ. Trimming stripped 0 bases from V and 3 bases from J, with 10 bases between. The CDR3 loop spans 14 amino acids.

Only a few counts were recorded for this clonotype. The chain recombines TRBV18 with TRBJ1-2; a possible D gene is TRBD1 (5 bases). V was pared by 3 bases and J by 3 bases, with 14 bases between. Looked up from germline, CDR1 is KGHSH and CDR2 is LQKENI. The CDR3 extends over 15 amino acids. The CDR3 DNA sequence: TGTGCCAGCTCACCTAAACAAGGGGACGACTATGGCTACACCTTC. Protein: CASSPKQGDDYGYTF.

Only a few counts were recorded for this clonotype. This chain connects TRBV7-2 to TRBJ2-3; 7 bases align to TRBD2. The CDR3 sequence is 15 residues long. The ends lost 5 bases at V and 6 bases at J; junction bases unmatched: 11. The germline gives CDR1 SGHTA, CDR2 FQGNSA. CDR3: CASSLGGRETDTQYF. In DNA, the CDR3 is TGTGCCAGCAGCCTCGGTGGGCGGGAGACGGATACGCAGTATTTT.

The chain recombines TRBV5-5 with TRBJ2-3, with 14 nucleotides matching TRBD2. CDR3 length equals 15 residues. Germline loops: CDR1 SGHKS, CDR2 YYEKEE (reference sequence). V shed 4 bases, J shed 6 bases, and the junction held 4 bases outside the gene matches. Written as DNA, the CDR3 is TGTGCCAGCAGCCAGGGACTAGCGGGAGACGATACGCAGTATTTT. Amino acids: CASSQGLAGDDTQYF. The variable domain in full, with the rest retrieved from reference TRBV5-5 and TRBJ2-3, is DAGVTQSPTHLIKTRGQQVTLRCSPISGHKSVSWYQQVLGQGPQFIFQYYEKEERGRGNFPDRFSARQFPNYSSELNVNALLLGDSALYLCASSQGLAGDDTQYFGPGTRLTVL.

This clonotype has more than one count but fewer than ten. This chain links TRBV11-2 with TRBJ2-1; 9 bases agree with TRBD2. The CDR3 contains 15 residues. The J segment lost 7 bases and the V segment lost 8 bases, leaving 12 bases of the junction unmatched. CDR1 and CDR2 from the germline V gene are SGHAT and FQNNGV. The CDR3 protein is CASSIQGGRGNEQFF. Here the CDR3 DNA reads TGTGCCAGCTCAATTCAGGGCGGGAGGGGTAATGAGCAGTTCTTC.

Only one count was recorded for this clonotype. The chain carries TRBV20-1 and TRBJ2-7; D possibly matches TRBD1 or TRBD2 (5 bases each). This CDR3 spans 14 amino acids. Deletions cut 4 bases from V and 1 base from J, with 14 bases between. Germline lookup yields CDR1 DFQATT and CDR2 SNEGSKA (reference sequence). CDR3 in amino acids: CSAIRDPGSYEQYF. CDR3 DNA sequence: TGCAGTGCTATACGGGACCCAGGTTCCTACGAGCAGTACTTC.

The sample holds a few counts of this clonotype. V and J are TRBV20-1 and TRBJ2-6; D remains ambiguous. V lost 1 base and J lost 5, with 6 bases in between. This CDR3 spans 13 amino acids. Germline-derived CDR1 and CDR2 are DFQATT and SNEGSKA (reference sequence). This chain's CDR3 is CSARAGWANVLTF. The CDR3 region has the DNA TGCAGTGCTAGAGCTGGGTGGGCCAACGTCCTGACTTTC.

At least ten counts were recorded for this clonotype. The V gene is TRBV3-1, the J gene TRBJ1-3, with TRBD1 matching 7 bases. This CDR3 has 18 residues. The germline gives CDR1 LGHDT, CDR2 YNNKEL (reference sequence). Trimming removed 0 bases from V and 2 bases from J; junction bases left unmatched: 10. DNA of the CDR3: TGTGCCAGCAGCCAAGATGTAGGGGGCTCAGGCACTGGAAACACCATATATTTT. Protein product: CASSQDVGGSGTGNTIYF.

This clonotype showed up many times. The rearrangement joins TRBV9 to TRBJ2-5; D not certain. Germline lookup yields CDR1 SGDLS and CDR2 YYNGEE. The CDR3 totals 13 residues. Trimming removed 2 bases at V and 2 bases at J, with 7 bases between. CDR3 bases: TGTGCCAGCAGCGTGACCGGTCAAGAGACCCAGTACTTC. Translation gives CASSVTGQETQYF.

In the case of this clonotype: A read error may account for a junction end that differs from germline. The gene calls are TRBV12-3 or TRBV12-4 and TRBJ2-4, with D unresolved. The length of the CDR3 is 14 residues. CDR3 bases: TGTGCCAGCAGTTTGGAAGCGAGGTCAGATGCCCAGTCTTTT. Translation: CASSLEARSDAQSF.

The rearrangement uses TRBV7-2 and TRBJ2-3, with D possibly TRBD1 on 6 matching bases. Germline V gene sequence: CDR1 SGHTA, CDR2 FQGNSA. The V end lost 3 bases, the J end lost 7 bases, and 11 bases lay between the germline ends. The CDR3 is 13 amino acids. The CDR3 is CASSFQGSNTQYF. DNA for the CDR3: TGTGCCAGCAGCTTCCAGGGGAGTAATACGCAGTATTTT. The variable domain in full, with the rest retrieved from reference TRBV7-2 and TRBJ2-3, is GAGVSQSPSNKVTEKGKDVELRCDPISGHTALYWYRQSLGQGLEFLIYFQGNSAPDKSGLPSDRFSAERTGGSVSTLTIQRTQQEDSAVYLCASSFQGSNTQYFGPGTRLTVL.